The clone carrying this TCR beta chain was observed a few times. Its antigen is not identified. This specimen comes from a study of CD8 T cells in ankylosing spondylitis. J was trimmed by 3 bases and V by 6 bases; bases with no gene match: 7. The germline CDR1 and CDR2 sequences are MNHEY and SVGEGT. The CDR3 loop spans 15 amino acids. Broader study findings: A TCR beta motif of about 8 highly homologous variants appeared characteristic of ankylosing spondylitis blood.

In making TCR beta libraries, quantitative 5'-RACE with molecular barcodes was used. TCRdb analysed the 5' RACE reads with MiXCR anew, one entry per CDR3 protein. The sample records around 220,000 distinct CDR3 sequences, 15% to 20% being singletons. Material for sequencing was blood, either unsorted or a sorted T cell fraction (not recorded which). The chain employs TRBV6-2 or TRBV6-3 and TRBJ2-3; 9 nucleotides line up with TRBD2. The sequence came from a male donor with ankylosing spondylitis. The chain's CDR3 is CASSPLGLATDTQYF. The CDR3 DNA reads as TGTGCCAGCAGCCCGCTGGGACTAGCAACAGATACGCAGTATTTT.